Listed here are 12 T cell receptor beta chains from one sample, sequenced in a study of T cell clones after liver transplantation. Generated by immunoSEQ multiplex PCR, the TCRdb table keeps only in-frame clones and is missing some. The sample yields 98,000 or so clones, around 83% seen once. The sample consisted of CD4+ T cells from blood, taken before liver transplant. Receptor source: a human donor who received a liver transplant.

The chain carries TRBV6-1 and TRBJ2-1; 14 nucleotides match TRBD2. With V trimmed by 7 bases and J by 10 bases, 3 bases remained unmatched. The CDR3 consists of 13 residues. Germline V gene sequence: CDR1 MNHNS, CDR2 SASEGT. CDR3 loop: CASTGLAGEEQFF. The CDR3 DNA follows: TGTGCCAGCACGGGACTAGCGGGGGAAGAGCAGTTCTTC.

The chain joins TRBV18 to TRBJ1-4; TRBD1 aligns across 7 bases. The CDR3 consists of 18 residues. CDR1 is KGHSH, CDR2 LQKENI, per germline. With V trimmed by 3 bases and J by 0 bases, 10 bases remained unmatched. CDR3 sequence reads: CASSPRGISGATNEKLFF. CDR3 nucleotides: TGTGCCAGCTCACCCAGGGGGATAAGTGGAGCAACTAATGAAAAACTGTTTTTT. The variable domain in full, with the rest retrieved from reference TRBV18 and TRBJ1-4, is NAGVMQNPRHLVRRRGQEARLRCSPMKGHSHVYWYRQLPEEGLKFMVYLQKENIIDESGMPKERFSAEFPKEGPSILRIQQVVRGDSAAYFCASSPRGISGATNEKLFFGSGTQLSVL.

The rearrangement joins TRBV19 to TRBJ2-1, with TRBD2 matching 7 bases. CDR1 LNHDA and CDR2 SQIVND come from the germline V gene (reference sequence). Unmatched junction bases numbered 16, after V lost 3 bases and J lost 8 bases. The CDR3 extends over 17 amino acids. The CDR3 loop is CASSISGGGVGVHEQFF. CDR3 DNA sequence: TGTGCCAGTAGTATCTCGGGGGGTGGCGTTGGTGTCCATGAGCAGTTCTTC. Filled out from reference TRBV19 and TRBJ2-1, the complete variable domain reads DGGITQSPKYLFRKEGQNVTLSCEQNLNHDAMYWYRQDPGQGLRLIYYSQIVNDFQKGDIAEGYSVSREKKESFPLTVTSAQKNPTAFYLCASSISGGGVGVHEQFFGPGTRLTVL.

This clone was recorded a few times. The chain links TRBV18 to TRBJ1-2, with 9 bases matching TRBD1. The ends lost 0 bases at V and 7 bases at J; junction bases unmatched: 0. This CDR3 region has 13 residues. Germline V gene data show CDR1 as KGHSH and CDR2 as LQKENI. CDR3 coding DNA: TGTGCCAGCTCACCACCGGGACAGGGTGGCTACACCTTC. Protein sequence: CASSPPGQGGYTF.

The gene calls are TRBV7-2 and TRBJ1-2; weak D call: TRBD1 (6 bases). The ends were cut back, 0 bases at V and 5 bases at J, with 16 bases in the middle. This CDR3 is 16 amino acids long. Germline V lookup: CDR1 SGHTA, CDR2 FQGNSA. The CDR3 DNA reads TGTGCCAGCAGCTTAGCACAGGGACTAAAGGGGTATGGCTACACCTTC. This sequence encodes CASSLAQGLKGYGYTF.

This clone was seen a few times. This sequence joins TRBV19 and TRBJ2-5; D is uncertain. The CDR3 consists of 15 residues. From germline, CDR1 is LNHDA and CDR2 SQIVND (reference sequence). Trimming took 7 bases from V and 4 from J, leaving 19 bases between them. CDR3 coding DNA: TGTGCCAGTACCCCAGGTCGGGCGGTCGGAGAGACCCAGTACTTC. Amino acids: CASTPGRAVGETQYF.

This clone was seen a handful of times. The chain couples TRBV2 to TRBJ1-2; D is perhaps TRBD1 (6 bases). The CDR3 covers 14 residues. V was pared by 5 bases and J by 4 bases, with 14 bases between. Per germline, CDR1 SNHLY and CDR2 FYNNEI. This CDR3 is CASSYRDTGYGYTF. CDR3 nucleotides: TGTGCCAGCAGTTACCGGGACACTGGCTATGGCTACACCTTC.

The chain is built from TRBV2 and TRBJ1-4, with 8 bases that match TRBD1. Germline V gene lookup returns CDR1 SNHLY and CDR2 FYNNEI. The J segment lost 9 bases and the V segment lost 6 bases, leaving 6 bases of the junction unmatched. CDR3 length equals 13 residues. CDR3 nucleotide sequence: TGTGCCAGCAGCGTGGACAGGGAGAAAAAACTGTTTTTT. This codes for CASSVDREKKLFF.

The chain uses TRBV27 and TRBJ2-7; the D is unclear. Germline values: CDR1 MNHEY, CDR2 SMNVEV (reference sequence). Trimming pared 6 bases from V and 2 bases from J, leaving 11 bases between. The CDR3 runs to 13 residues. The CDR3 is CASRMTATYEQYF. The CDR3 DNA follows: TGTGCCAGCAGAATGACTGCTACCTACGAGCAGTACTTC.

The J gene is TRBJ2-1, the V gene TRBV27; D not certain. Germline V gives CDR1 MNHEY, CDR2 SMNVEV (reference sequence). The CDR3 runs 18 residues. V lost 6 bases, J lost 5 bases, and 26 bases lay in between. In DNA, the CDR3 is TGTGCCAGCAGCGTACGAACCCGGGCCACTGTTTTCGACAATGAGCAGTTCTTC. Protein product: CASSVRTRATVFDNEQFF.

The J gene is TRBJ1-1, the V gene TRBV28, with 8 bases identical to TRBD1. Germline V gene lookup returns CDR1 MDHEN and CDR2 SYDVKM. The CDR3 spans 15 residues. Trimming removed 9 bases from V and 6 bases from J; junction bases left unmatched: 15. DNA of the CDR3: TGTGCCAGTTCTTACGGAGGGACAGGAGTCCCTGAAGCTTTCTTT. It codes for CASSYGGTGVPEAFF.

This chain's CDR3 is CASSGTGKNIQYF. The CDR3 DNA follows: TGCGCCAGCAGCGGGACAGGGAAAAACATTCAGTACTTC. This chain connects TRBV5-1 to TRBJ2-4; 9 bases line up with TRBD1. The V gene end was trimmed by 4 bases and the J gene end by 4 bases; junction bases not matched to a gene: 0. The CDR3 spans 13 residues. The germline V gene has CDR1 SGHRS and CDR2 YFSETQ.